This note documents a single T cell receptor beta chain sequence. This specimen belongs to a study of technical replicates of blood from a few donors. Profiled with immunoSEQ multiplex PCR; TCRdb holds only in-frame clones, not every one. Of more than 75,000 clones listed, 85% to 95% were seen once; the top ten hold under 0.3%. This CDR3 region has 16 residues. Germline V gives CDR1 SGHVS, CDR2 FQNEAQ. The V gene end was trimmed by 1 base and the J gene end by 4 bases; junction bases not matched to a gene: 7. This receptor was obtained from a human donor in good health. The material sequenced was T cells isolated from PBMCs. The V call is TRBV7-8, the J call TRBJ2-7; 10 bases line up with TRBD2. The CDR3 reads CASSLVGLAGVYEQYF. Here the CDR3 DNA reads TGTGCCAGCAGCTTAGTAGGCCTAGCGGGAGTTTACGAGCAGTACTTC.